The T cell receptor delta chain described here comes from a study of gamma-delta chains in newborns, infants, children. Study-level background: Microbial exposure reportedly drives polyclonal innate γδ T cell expansion after birth.

The CDR3 extends over 15 amino acids. Germline-derived CDR1 and CDR2 are GEAIGNYY and EKD. With V trimmed by 0 bases and J by 1 base, 0 bases remained unmatched. TCRdb re-identified clones in the reads via CATT. The table shows about 3,800 delta-chain clones, with approximately 2% occurring only once. There are a few counts of this clone. The identical CDR3 is also encoded by other nucleotide sequences in the sample. The clonotype was recovered from a child who was a newborn, infant or young child, either healthy, febrile or measles-vaccinated (not recorded which). The specimen sequenced was blood. The chain combines TRDV2 with TRDJ2; 8 positions match TRDD3. CDR3 sequence: CACDTLGDLTAQLFF. In DNA, the CDR3 is TGTGCCTGTGACACCCTGGGGGATTTGACAGCACAACTCTTCTTT.